Following are 5 T cell receptor beta chains from one sample sequenced in a study of cytomegalovirus exposure and HLA in healthy donors. PCR involved 60 Vbeta and 13 Jbeta primers. Profiling relied on immunoSEQ multiplex PCR, and the TCRdb table lists in-frame clones only, not all of them. Here the sample spans some 200,000 clones, 75% to 90% being singletons. Sequenced: PBMCs. These receptors all come from a man aged 35 to 55 in good health and CMV-seropositive.

The gene calls are TRBV7-2 and TRBJ1-2; D gene uncertain. From germline, CDR1 is SGHTA and CDR2 FQGNSA. The CDR3 is made up of 15 amino acids. V was trimmed by 2 bases and J by 3 bases, leaving 13 bases between them. The CDR3 nucleotides are TGTGCCAGCAGCTTATCCCCAGGTGCAGACTATGGCTACACCTTC. Translating gives CASSLSPGADYGYTF.

The chain joins TRBV7-9 to TRBJ2-5; TRBD1 aligns across 7 bases. CDR1 SEHNR and CDR2 FQNEAQ come from the germline V gene (reference sequence). V lost 6 bases, J lost 5 bases, and 12 bases stayed unmatched. The CDR3 is made up of 15 amino acids. CDR3 bases: TGTGCCAGCAGACTCAAAGGACAGGCTTTTGAGACCCAGTACTTC. Translation: CASRLKGQAFETQYF.

The chain joins TRBV18 to TRBJ1-1, with 7 bases aligning to TRBD1. Germline CDR1 is KGHSH and CDR2 is LQKENI. V lost 6 bases, J lost 1 base, and 8 bases stayed unmatched. This CDR3 region has 15 residues. The chain's CDR3 is CASSLDRRQNTEAFF. The CDR3 bases are TGTGCCAGCTCCCTGGACAGGAGGCAGAACACTGAAGCTTTCTTT.

This chain links TRBV7-3 with TRBJ2-2, with D possibly matching TRBD2 (7 bases). Trimming took 1 base from V and 6 from J, leaving 12 bases between them. CDR1 and CDR2 from the germline V gene are SGHTA and FQGTGA. This CDR3 spans 15 amino acids. CDR3 sequence reads: CASSLIGGRAGELFF. CDR3 sequence (DNA): TGTGCCAGCAGCTTAATCGGGGGGCGTGCCGGGGAGCTGTTTTTT.

The sample holds a few counts of this clone. The V and J genes are TRBV1 and TRBJ1-5; TRBD1 reflects the table's D call only, with no check against the DNA. TRBV1 has pseudogene status. This CDR3 has 16 residues. This CDR3 reads CTSSQGVRVSNQPQHF. The CDR3 bases are TGCACCAGCAGCCAAGGAGTCAGGGTTAGCAATCAGCCCCAGCATTTT.